The clone carrying this T cell receptor beta chain was detected a few times. Its antigen remains unknown. These data come from a study of blood T cells in healthy people across ages. Study-level findings and limits: Strong correlation existed between TCR beta diversity and naive T cell percentage. Estimates of diversity drawn from one million T cells were considered underestimates.

Germline V gene sequence: CDR1 SGHRS, CDR2 YFSETQ. With V trimmed by 4 bases and J by 6 bases, 10 bases remained unmatched. This CDR3 region has 15 residues. Alongside a J-beta primer mix, a sample-barcoded 5' primer served in a second PCR lasting roughly 7 to 12 cycles. TCRdb recomputed calls from the 5' RACE reads with MiXCR, one row per CDR3 protein. Among about 1.4 million distinct CDR3 sequences listed, approximately 59% were seen once. At least 5 micrograms of total RNA were extracted per sample. The sequenced material came from blood. The rearrangement joins TRBV5-1 to TRBJ2-1, with TRBD2 identical over 7 bases. This TCR derives from a young man in good health. The DNA of the CDR3 is TGCGCCAGCAGCCGCGGTGCGGGAGATCTCAATGAGCAGTTCTTC. Encoded protein: CASSRGAGDLNEQFF.